The entry that follows covers one T cell receptor beta chain sequence. Its antigen is currently unknown. The data were obtained in a study of CD8 T cell repertoires and HIV-1 epitope variants. Overall study: Twenty-five autologous and known Gag and Nef epitope variant peptides each stimulated T cells separately. Controls were a CMV, EBV and flu pool, Ebola AY9, and no peptide. T cells were cultured for 10 days with cytokines added on days 3 and 7. Study-wide results and caveats: Fewer than ten TCR beta clonotypes were antigen-specific, 5 to 7 apparently recognizing autologous or escape variants.

Looked up from germline, CDR1 is SGHDT and CDR2 is YYEEEE. The junction had 7 bases not matched to a gene; V was cut back by 2 bases and J by 0 bases. The CDR3 covers 17 residues. Using immunoSEQ multiplex PCR, the repertoire was profiled, and TCRdb retains in-frame clones only, with some absent. The data contain 5,000 to 6,500 clones, roughly two thirds of them singletons. The clonotype originates from a male donor with HIV. Sequenced sample: cultured CD8+ T cells derived from PBMCs. The genes are TRBV5-6 and TRBJ1-4; TRBD1 matches at 7 bases. The CDR3 coding sequence is TGTGCCAGCAGCTTAACCGCCGGGACAGCAACTAATGAAAAACTGTTTTTT. Translation gives CASSLTAGTATNEKLFF. The whole variable domain, filled in from reference TRBV5-6 and TRBJ1-4, reads DAGVTQSPTHLIKTRGQQVTLRCSPKSGHDTVSWYQQALGQGPQFIFQYYEEEERQRGNFPDRFSGHQFPNYSSELNVNALLLGDSALYLCASSLTAGTATNEKLFFGSGTQLSVL.